These T cell receptor beta chains were read from a single sample in a study of PD-1 blockade in classical Hodgkin lymphoma. Some clones are missing from TCRdb's copy, which holds only in-frame ones; the method was immunoSEQ multiplex PCR. The sample consists of about 96,000 clones, roughly 91% of them appearing once. Source: peripheral blood mononuclear cells (PBMCs), taken before the fourth cycle of nivolumab. The origin of the receptors is a human donor with classical Hodgkin lymphoma. CDR3s include the opening cysteine and the closing phenylalanine or tryptophan. The order of the fields is D gene, V gene, clone size, J gene, CDR3 DNA, CDR3 protein. The D gene is left open where the match is weak. The listing skips clone size in some rows; elsewhere it reads once, few, many or a size class.

.	TRBV18	once	TRBJ1-3	TGTGCCAGCTCACCACTCGGCGCCAACGTACAAACTGGAAACACCATATATTTT	CASSPLGANVQTGNTIYF
.	TRBV19	once	TRBJ2-3	TGTGCCAGTAGTCTAGGGACAGATACGCAGTATTTT	CASSLGTDTQYF
.	TRBV5-1	.	TRBJ1-1	TGCGCCAGCAGCTTGGAACACGGTAACACTGAAGCTTTCTTT	CASSLEHGNTEAFF
TRBD2	TRBV19	.	TRBJ2-3	TGTGCCAGTAGTCCACCGGGACTAGCGGGAGGAGGGACCACAGATACGCAGTATTTT	CASSPPGLAGGGTTDTQYF
TRBD2	TRBV5-1	.	TRBJ2-7	TGCGCCAGCAGCTTGATACTCCGGCGGGGAGGGGAGCAGTACTTC	CASSLILRRGGEQYF
.	TRBV4-2	.	TRBJ1-5	TGTGCCAGCAGCCAAGGGGACGGAGGCAATCAGCCCCAGCATTTT	CASSQGDGGNQPQHF
.	TRBV14	.	TRBJ1-1	TGTGCCAGCAGCCGAGGGGGGAGTGCGGCTTTCTTT	CASSRGGSAAFF
.	TRBV5-6	.	TRBJ2-7	TGTGCCAGCAGCCGTAGCGGAAGCTCCTACGAGCAGTACTTC	CASSRSGSSYEQYF
TRBD1	TRBV18	.	TRBJ2-3	TGTGCCAGCTCACCTACCTCGGGGACAGGGGGCCAAGATACGCAGTATTTT	CASSPTSGTGGQDTQYF
.	TRBV20-1	.	TRBJ2-3	TGCAGTGCTAGGCCGACAACTTCGCAGTATTTT	CSARPTTSQYF
.	TRBV7-9	.	TRBJ1-1	TGTGCCAGCAGCCCTCGCCTGGTGGCGGCTGAAGCTTTCTTT	CASSPRLVAAEAFF
.	TRBV27	.	TRBJ1-2	TGTGCCAGCAGTTTCGCGGGCCATGGCTACACCTTC	CASSFAGHGYTF
.	TRBV5-1	.	TRBJ2-3	TGCGCCAGCAGCTTGAACGGCGCGGGGAGCACAGATACGCAGTATTTT	CASSLNGAGSTDTQYF
TRBD1	TRBV14	once	TRBJ1-4	TGTGCCAGCAGCCAAGATAGGGGGGGACAGGGATCCGAAAAACTGTTTTTT	CASSQDRGGQGSEKLFF
.	TRBV15	.	TRBJ2-1	TGTGCCACCAGCAGAGATCGTACGCGAAATGAGCAGTTCTTC	CATSRDRTRNEQFF
.	TRBV7-9	.	TRBJ2-1	TGTGCCAGCAGCCCACTACTAGCACCAAGCTCCTACAATGAGCAGTTCTTC	CASSPLLAPSSYNEQFF
.	TRBV27	.	TRBJ1-2	TGTGCCAGCAGTTGGACAGCCGATAACTATGGCTACACCTTC	CASSWTADNYGYTF
.	TRBV27	.	TRBJ2-1	TGTGCCAGCAGCGAACAGGGAGGGAAGAACCGGAATGAGCAGTTCTTC	CASSEQGGKNRNEQFF
TRBD1	TRBV18	.	TRBJ1-2	TGTGCCAGCTCACCGACCGGGGACAGCCTCTATGGCTACACCTTC	CASSPTGDSLYGYTF
.	TRBV18	.	TRBJ1-2	TGTGCCAGCTCACCAACTCAGGGCGGCGATGCTTACTATGGCTACACCTTC	CASSPTQGGDAYYGYTF
.	TRBV19	.	TRBJ2-7	TGTGCCAGTAGTATTAGGAACAGGGCGGTCGAGCAGTACTTC	CASSIRNRAVEQYF
TRBD1	TRBV5-4	.	TRBJ1-1	TGTGCCAGCAGCTTGCAGGGGGAGAGCACTGAAGCTTTCTTT	CASSLQGESTEAFF
.	TRBV15	once	TRBJ1-4	TGTGCCACCAGCAGAGGGAAAGGGAGGAGTGAAAAACTGTTTTTT	CATSRGKGRSEKLFF
.	TRBV2	.	TRBJ1-1	TGTGCCAGCAGTGTCATGGGCAGGGGAAGGCGGAACACTGAAGCTTTCTTT	CASSVMGRGRRNTEAFF
.	TRBV19	once	TRBJ2-6	TGTGCCAGTATCAACAGGGAGGCCCAAGTCTACGGGGCCAACGTCCTGACTTTC	CASINREAQVYGANVLTF
TRBD1	TRBV18	.	TRBJ1-3	TGTGCCAGCTCACCCCGGGCAGGGGGAATCTCTGGAAACACCATATATTTT	CASSPRAGGISGNTIYF
.	TRBV5-4	.	TRBJ2-7	TGTGCCAGCAGCTTGGATGCAGGGGCCCCGTACGAGCAGTACTTC	CASSLDAGAPYEQYF
.	TRBV30	.	TRBJ1-2	TGTGCCTGGAATCAAGAGGGGCAAGGCGATGGCTACACCTTC	CAWNQEGQGDGYTF
TRBD2	TRBV6-5	.	TRBJ2-1	TGTGCCAGCAGTTACTCTTCACTAGCGGGTTACAATGAGCAGTTCTTC	CASSYSSLAGYNEQFF
.	TRBV6-5	.	TRBJ1-3	TGTGCCAGCAGGCCCGCGACCTCTGGAAACACCATATATTTT	CASRPATSGNTIYF
TRBD2	TRBV6-4	.	TRBJ2-3	TGTGCCAGCGGGCAAGGACTAGCGGGAGGGCCGACAGATACGCAGTATTTT	CASGQGLAGGPTDTQYF
.	TRBV30	.	TRBJ2-3	TGTGCCTGGAGTCCGAATTGGCCCCCCTTTTTT	CAWSPNWPPFF
.	TRBV9	once	TRBJ2-3	TGTGCCAGCAGCGTAGTCGGGGGACCAGATACGCAGTATTTT	CASSVVGGPDTQYF
.	TRBV28	once	TRBJ1-1	TGTGCCAGCAGTTTTCGCAGGGTCGTTAGTGGAGCTTTCTTT	CASSFRRVVSGAFF
.	TRBV3-1/TRBV3-2	.	TRBJ2-7	TGTGCACTTGGCGAGCAGTACTTC	CALGEQYF
TRBD2	TRBV6-6	.	TRBJ2-1	TGTGCCAGTTCCTCCGGACTAGCGGGAAGCTATGAGCAGTTCTTC	CASSSGLAGSYEQFF
.	TRBV7-9	.	TRBJ2-5	TGTGCCAGCAGACTCAATTCGGGGAAGTACCAAGAGACCCAGTACTTC	CASRLNSGKYQETQYF
.	TRBV19	.	TRBJ1-1	TGTGCCAGTAGTCCCCCGGGACCTCTGAACACTGAAGCTTTCTTT	CASSPPGPLNTEAFF
.	TRBV19	.	TRBJ1-1	TGTGCCAGTACCTTGGAGGGGACGCTGAACACTGAAGCTTTCTTT	CASTLEGTLNTEAFF
TRBD2	TRBV28	.	TRBJ2-1	TGTGCCAGCAAACGACTAGCGGGAGTTCGAGAGCAGTTCTTC	CASKRLAGVREQFF
TRBD2	TRBV5-6	.	TRBJ2-5	TGTGCCAGCAGCTTGTTGGGGCTAGCGGGACAGCAAGAGACCCAGTACTTC	CASSLLGLAGQQETQYF
.	TRBV6-1	.	TRBJ1-4	TGTGCCAGCAGGATATCTAGGGGTGAAAAACTGTTTTTT	CASRISRGEKLFF
.	TRBV5-1	.	TRBJ2-2	TGCGCCAGCAGCTTGGCGGGCGGGCGGAACACCGGGGAGCTGTTTTTT	CASSLAGGRNTGELFF
TRBD2	TRBV27	.	TRBJ2-1	TGTGCCAGCAGGTGGAGCGGGAGGGGCAATGAGCAGTTCTTC	CASRWSGRGNEQFF
TRBD1	TRBV19	.	TRBJ2-7	TGTGCCAGTATCGGGACAGGGGGTTACGAGCAGTACTTC	CASIGTGGYEQYF
.	TRBV5-6	.	TRBJ1-2	TGTGCCAGCAGCAGAGACAGAGCTTTGGGCTACACCTTC	CASSRDRALGYTF
.	TRBV30	.	TRBJ2-1	TGTGCCTGGAATGGTGAGAAGAATGAGCAGTTCTTC	CAWNGEKNEQFF
.	TRBV9	.	TRBJ1-5	TGTGCCAGCAGCGGGACGGGGAATCAGCCCCAGCATTTT	CASSGTGNQPQHF
TRBD1	TRBV4-2	.	TRBJ2-3	TGTGCCAGCAGCCAAGGGCACGACAGGGGACTCACAGATACGCAGTATTTT	CASSQGHDRGLTDTQYF
.	TRBV25-1	.	TRBJ2-2	TGTGCCAGCAGCCAACGGGTAAACACCGGGGAGCTGTTTTTT	CASSQRVNTGELFF
TRBD2	TRBV25-1	.	TRBJ2-5	TGTGCCAGCAGCCGGACTAGCGGGAGACAAGAGACCCAGTACTTC	CASSRTSGRQETQYF
.	TRBV7-6	once	TRBJ1-1	TGTGCCAGCAGTCTTGGATCAGGGGTTGGGAACACTGAAGCTTTCTTT	CASSLGSGVGNTEAFF
TRBD2	TRBV18	.	TRBJ2-1	TGTGCCAGCTCACCAGGACTAGCTGGGGTCAATGAGCAGTTCTTC	CASSPGLAGVNEQFF
.	TRBV28	.	TRBJ1-2	TGTGCCAGCAGGCGCCTCGACAGCCCTCCGTGGGGAGGCTACACCTTC	CASRRLDSPPWGGYTF